This TCR beta chain was documented in a study of cytomegalovirus exposure and HLA in healthy donors. Study-wide context: Early on, a data release was issued that held 80 million or so unique TCRs from HLA-typed donors. Assignment to the Caucasian-associated ancestry cluster applied to around 76% of the 350 to 500 genotyped donors. Study findings and constraints: Analysis was performed later, and it showed HLA-associated TCR beta chains to be more clonally expanded than equally common others. Sequencing depth across donors, presence/absence analyses assumed, was roughly uniform.

V was clipped by 5 bases and J by 0 bases; unmatched bases: 5. The CDR3 extends over 15 amino acids. The germline V gene encodes CDR1 MNHNY and CDR2 SVGAGI (reference sequence). Use of 60 Vbeta and 13 Jbeta primers characterized the PCR. The data were produced by immunoSEQ multiplex PCR, yet TCRdb's version contains in-frame clones alone and is incomplete. The repertoire holds over 100,000 clones, with more than 65% as singletons. On this clone itself: The antigen remains undetermined.

This chain links TRBV6-6 with TRBJ2-7, with 9 bases matching TRBD1. Sequencing input: PBMCs. The sequence was obtained from a male donor in good health and CMV-seropositive. DNA of the CDR3: TGTGCCAGCAGTCGGGACAGGGATAACTCCTACGAGCAGTACTTC. Translation: CASSRDRDNSYEQYF.